Presented here are 26 T cell receptor beta chains from one specimen sequenced in a study of long-term antiretroviral therapy in people with HIV. The run of the v3.0 immunoSEQ assay was at survey level. Using immunoSEQ multiplex PCR, the repertoire was profiled, and TCRdb retains in-frame clones only, with some absent. This table has roughly 28,000 clones, roughly 90% appearing once. Sequences were derived from unsorted PBMCs, sampled about 5.5 years after starting antiretroviral therapy. The source of these receptors is a woman aged 40 to 50 with HIV.

CDR3 loop: CASSADRAAGANVLTF. CDR3 coding DNA: TGTGCCAGCAGTGCGGACAGGGCGGCTGGGGCCAACGTCCTGACTTTC. This chain joins TRBV2 and TRBJ2-6, with TRBD1 matching 8 bases. This CDR3 is 16 amino acids long. V dropped 4 bases and J dropped 2; count of bases not matched to a gene: 4. Germline CDR1 and CDR2: SNHLY and FYNNEI. The full variable domain, rest sourced from reference TRBV2 and TRBJ2-6, is EPEVTQTPSHQVTQMGQEVILRCVPISNHLYFYWYRQILGQKVEFLVSFYNNEISEKSEIFDDQFSVERPDGSNFTLKIRSTKLEDSAMYFCASSADRAAGANVLTFGAGSRLTVL.

V usage is TRBV7-9 and J usage is TRBJ2-1, with TRBD2 identical over 8 bases. Trimming removed 1 base from V and 4 bases from J; junction bases left unmatched: 12. The CDR3 is made up of 18 amino acids. Germline V lookup: CDR1 SEHNR, CDR2 FQNEAQ (reference sequence). As DNA, the CDR3 is TGTGCCAGCAGCTTAGAGATAGGAGGAGCGGGAGTGTACAATGAGCAGTTCTTC. Its translation is CASSLEIGGAGVYNEQFF. Complete variable domain (other parts from reference TRBV7-9 and TRBJ2-1): DTGVSQNPRHKITKRGQNVTFRCDPISEHNRLYWYRQTLGQGPEFLTYFQNEAQLEKSRLLSDRFSAERPKGSFSTLEIQRTEQGDSAMYLCASSLEIGGAGVYNEQFFGPGTRLTVL.

The chain employs TRBV2 and TRBJ2-1; 13 bases agree with TRBD2. Germline V gene sequence: CDR1 SNHLY, CDR2 FYNNEI. V dropped 5 bases and J dropped 1; count of bases not matched to a gene: 8. The CDR3 totals 18 residues. The CDR3 DNA follows: TGTGCCAGCAGTATTACCGGACTAGCGGGAGAGTCCTACAATGAGCAGTTCTTC. Its translation: CASSITGLAGESYNEQFF.

This clone was found once. This chain links TRBV29-1 with TRBJ2-7; 9 bases are a match to TRBD1. Unmatched junction bases numbered 8, after V lost 7 bases and J lost 4 bases. Germline CDR1 is SQVTM and CDR2 is ANQGSEA. The CDR3 has 13 residues. CDR3 bases: TGCAGCGCGACAGGGGGAATCTTGTACGAGCAGTACTTC. This encodes CSATGGILYEQYF.

The J gene is TRBJ1-1, the V gene TRBV4-1; weak D call: TRBD1 (5 bases). The ends were cut back, 1 base at V and 5 bases at J, with 11 bases in the middle. The CDR3 spans 14 residues. The germline gives CDR1 MGHRA, CDR2 YSYEKL. The chain's CDR3 is CASSQARASTEAFF. CDR3 nucleotide sequence: TGCGCCAGCAGCCAAGCCAGGGCCTCTACTGAAGCTTTCTTT.

The chain carries TRBV14 and TRBJ2-5; the D is unclear. Germline V gene lookup returns CDR1 SGHDN and CDR2 FVKESK. The CDR3 sequence is 13 residues long. The V gene lost 0 bases and the J gene lost 5 bases, with 7 bases spanning the gap. CDR3 amino acids: CASSQDRRETQYF. Written as DNA, the CDR3 is TGTGCCAGCAGCCAAGATCGAAGGGAGACCCAGTACTTC.

The rearrangement links TRBV19 to TRBJ1-5; D is unresolved. The CDR3 length is 17 residues. Germline V lookup: CDR1 LNHDA, CDR2 SQIVND (reference sequence). Trimming took off 3 bases at V and 0 bases at J, with 15 bases between the two ends. CDR3 amino acids: CASSIHNRVDSNQPQHF. In DNA form, the CDR3 reads TGTGCCAGTAGTATTCATAATCGAGTCGATAGCAATCAGCCCCAGCATTTT.

The chain carries TRBV4-2 and TRBJ2-2; 9 nucleotides align to TRBD2. Germline CDR1 and CDR2: LGHNA and YNFKEQ. This CDR3 comprises 15 residues. With V trimmed by 3 bases and J by 5 bases, 4 bases remained unmatched. This CDR3 reads CASSQGLASTGELFF. DNA for the CDR3: TGTGCCAGCAGCCAGGGACTAGCTTCAACCGGGGAGCTGTTTTTT.

J is TRBJ1-2 and V is TRBV5-6; no clear D gene. V lost 4 bases, J lost 9 bases, and 19 bases lay in between. The CDR3 spans 14 residues. The germline gives CDR1 SGHDT, CDR2 YYEEEE. CDR3 bases: TGTGCCAGCAGCCCGGTTCCTTCTATGCTTCGCTACACCTTC. This translates into CASSPVPSMLRYTF.

V usage is TRBV2 and J usage is TRBJ1-2; the match to TRBD1 covers 7 bases. The CDR3 covers 13 residues. Germline trimming cut 5 bases from V and 1 base from J; bases unmatched to any gene: 1. Per the germline V gene, CDR1 is SNHLY and CDR2 is FYNNEI. The CDR3 region has the DNA TGTGCCAGCAGTCGGGACAGTAACTATGGCTACACCTTC. Encoded protein: CASSRDSNYGYTF. Drawing the rest from reference TRBV2 and TRBJ1-2, the complete variable domain is EPEVTQTPSHQVTQMGQEVILRCVPISNHLYFYWYRQILGQKVEFLVSFYNNEISEKSEIFDDQFSVERPDGSNFTLKIRSTKLEDSAMYFCASSRDSNYGYTFGSGTRLTVV.

The J gene is TRBJ1-1, the V gene TRBV10-3; 9 positions agree with TRBD1. CDR3 length: 12 amino acids. The germline CDR1 and CDR2 sequences are ENHRY and SYGVKD. V shed 10 bases and J 7 bases; nucleotides not matched to a gene: 7. CDR3 protein: CATSTGGGEAFF. The CDR3 nucleotides are TGTGCCACGTCAACAGGGGGCGGTGAAGCTTTCTTT.

This sequence joins TRBV19 and TRBJ1-5; 7 bases map to TRBD1. The CDR3 covers 18 residues. Germline CDR1 and CDR2: LNHDA and SQIVND (reference sequence). V lost 3 bases, J lost 0 bases, and 11 bases stayed unmatched. CDR3 nucleotides: TGTGCCAGTAGTATTTTAGAGACAGGGTCCTATAGCAATCAGCCCCAGCATTTT. Translation: CASSILETGSYSNQPQHF.

This chain connects TRBV18 to TRBJ2-5, with D uncertain. CDR1 KGHSH and CDR2 LQKENI come from the germline V gene. This CDR3 comprises 13 residues. Between the trimmed V and J ends, which lost 3 bases and 1 base, there was a span of 6 bases. For the CDR3, the DNA is TGTGCCAGCTCACCCACCCTCCAAGAGACCCAGTACTTC. This encodes CASSPTLQETQYF.

In this sample, this clone turned up once. V usage is TRBV30 and J usage is TRBJ2-2; D is unresolved. Deletions cut 3 bases from V and 2 bases from J, with 10 bases between. CDR3 length equals 14 residues. Germline V lookup: CDR1 GTSNPN, CDR2 SVGIG (reference sequence). Here the CDR3 DNA reads TGTGCCTGGAGGGGGAATACTAACACCGGGGAGCTGTTTTTT. As protein: CAWRGNTNTGELFF.

The rearrangement uses TRBV5-6 and TRBJ1-5, with D unclear. Germline lookup yields CDR1 SGHDT and CDR2 YYEEEE. The CDR3 has 13 amino acids. The V end lost 0 bases, the J end lost 5 bases, and 6 bases lay between the germline ends. CDR3 DNA sequence: TGTGCCAGCAGCTTGGAACCTCATCAGCCCCAGCATTTT. It encodes CASSLEPHQPQHF. Filled out from reference TRBV5-6 and TRBJ1-5, the complete variable domain reads DAGVTQSPTHLIKTRGQQVTLRCSPKSGHDTVSWYQQALGQGPQFIFQYYEEEERQRGNFPDRFSGHQFPNYSSELNVNALLLGDSALYLCASSLEPHQPQHFGDGTRLSIL.

This clone showed up just a few times. J is TRBJ1-2 and V is TRBV2; TRBD1 is a possible D gene (5 bases). Looked up from germline, CDR1 is SNHLY and CDR2 is FYNNEI. Trimming removed 10 bases from V and 5 bases from J, with 17 bases in between. This CDR3 contains 13 residues. This CDR3 is CANTGRGGYGYTF. The CDR3 nucleotides are TGTGCCAACACCGGGCGGGGCGGATATGGCTACACCTTC.

The V and J genes are TRBV5-1 and TRBJ2-7, with 9 nucleotides matching TRBD2. CDR1 is SGHRS, CDR2 YFSETQ, per germline. CDR3 length: 15 residues. Unmatched junction bases numbered 7, after V lost 2 bases and J lost 4 bases. The CDR3 loop is CASSFDLAGVYEQYF. In DNA form, the CDR3 reads TGCGCCAGCAGCTTCGACTTAGCGGGGGTGTACGAGCAGTACTTC.

The chain uses TRBV14 and TRBJ2-7; 12 bases map to TRBD2. With 4 bases clipped from V and 4 bases from J, the junction kept 8 bases outside the gene matches. This CDR3 has 16 amino acids. The germline V gene encodes CDR1 SGHDN and CDR2 FVKESK. The CDR3 DNA is TGTGCCAGCAGCCCCTTTGGACTAGCGGGAACTTACGAGCAGTACTTC. It translates to CASSPFGLAGTYEQYF.

For the CDR3, the DNA is TGCGCCAGCAGCCCGGGGAAGGGAGCCGCTGAAAAACTGTTTTTT. Residues: CASSPGKGAAEKLFF. The chain combines TRBV4-3 with TRBJ1-4; D call uncertain. The CDR3 runs to 15 residues. CDR1 and CDR2 (germline): LGHNA, YSLEER. V was cut by 4 bases and J by 7 bases, with 16 bases left in between.

CDR3 DNA: TGCAGTACCAAGACCTACAATGAGCAGTTCTTC. This sequence encodes CSTKTYNEQFF. The chain combines TRBV20-1 with TRBJ2-1; D ambiguous. The germline V gene encodes CDR1 DFQATT and CDR2 SNEGSKA (reference sequence). CDR3 length: 11 residues. V dropped 8 bases and J dropped 2 bases, with 7 bases sitting between them.

This sequence joins TRBV11-2 and TRBJ1-1, with 12 nucleotides matching TRBD1. This CDR3 is built from 18 residues. CDR1 and CDR2 (germline): SGHAT, FQNNGV. J gave up 1 base and V 1 base, and 7 bases lay outside the gene matches. The chain's CDR3 is CASSLGDRGRATNTEAFF. DNA for the CDR3: TGTGCCAGCAGCTTAGGGGACAGGGGGCGCGCAACGAACACTGAAGCTTTCTTT.

The rearrangement uses TRBV4-1 and TRBJ1-2; 9 bases fit TRBD1. Germline V gene sequence: CDR1 MGHRA, CDR2 YSYEKL. V lost 5 bases and J lost 3; bases outside the gene matches: 4. This CDR3 contains 14 residues. The CDR3 here is CASSSTGGDYGYTF. The CDR3 DNA sequence: TGCGCCAGCAGCAGCACAGGGGGCGACTATGGCTACACCTTC.

This CDR3 reads CASSRGGTRGEQFF. The CDR3 DNA reads TGTGCCAGCAGCCGAGGCGGGACGCGAGGTGAGCAGTTCTTC. The chain carries TRBV14 and TRBJ2-1, with D possibly TRBD2 on 6 matching bases. Germline loops: CDR1 SGHDN, CDR2 FVKESK. The CDR3 is made up of 14 amino acids. V was clipped by 4 bases and J by 9 bases, with 16 bases between them.

This clone was counted only a few times. The chain couples TRBV7-6 to TRBJ2-7, with D possibly being TRBD2 (5 bases). V lost 1 base to trimming and J lost 1 base, with 8 bases between them. In germline, CDR1 is SGHVS, CDR2 FNYEAQ. This CDR3 region has 14 residues. CDR3: CASSLVGESYEQYF. In DNA, the CDR3 is TGTGCCAGCAGCTTAGTGGGAGAGTCCTACGAGCAGTACTTC.

The chain employs TRBV7-8 and TRBJ1-2; 9 nucleotides align to TRBD1. The germline CDR1 and CDR2 sequences are SGHVS and FQNEAQ. Trimming took 2 bases from V and 4 from J; bases not matched to a gene: 8. CDR3 length equals 16 residues. The CDR3 spells CASSLSTGTGTYGYTF. CDR3 DNA sequence: TGTGCCAGCAGCTTAAGTACCGGGACAGGGACCTATGGCTACACCTTC. Full variable domain (remainder filled in from reference TRBV7-8 and TRBJ1-2): GAGVSQSPRYKVAKRGQDVALRCDPISGHVSLFWYQQALGQGPEFLTYFQNEAQLDKSGLPSDRFFAERPEGSVSTLKIQRTQQEDSAVYLCASSLSTGTGTYGYTFGSGTRLTVV.

The V and J genes are TRBV9 and TRBJ2-5, with TRBD2 identical over 11 bases. The CDR3 is 14 amino acids. V dropped 3 bases and J dropped 5; count of bases not matched to a gene: 3. From germline, CDR1 is SGDLS and CDR2 YYNGEE. CDR3 amino acids: CASSDLAGGETQYF. The CDR3 DNA is TGTGCCAGCAGCGACCTAGCGGGGGGTGAGACCCAGTACTTC.